These 12 T cell receptor beta chains were sequenced from one sample in a study of cytomegalovirus exposure and HLA in healthy donors. 60 Vbeta and 13 Jbeta primers were used in PCR. Profiled with immunoSEQ multiplex PCR; TCRdb holds only in-frame clones, not every one. The table lists 150,000 to 200,000 clones, about 80% of them singletons, with 1.1% in the top ten. Sequences were obtained from PBMCs. The receptor set was obtained from a woman aged 40 to 50 in good health and CMV-seronegative.

This chain joins TRBV2 and TRBJ2-7; no reliable D call. This CDR3 contains 16 residues. Trimming pared 2 bases from V and 0 bases from J, leaving 14 bases between. Per the germline V gene, CDR1 is SNHLY and CDR2 is FYNNEI. The CDR3 bases are TGTGCCAGCAGTGAAACTCTTTCGAGTATCTCCTACGAGCAGTACTTC. This encodes CASSETLSSISYEQYF.

The chain is built from TRBV6-5 and TRBJ1-1, with 7 nucleotides matching TRBD1. The CDR3 has 14 amino acids. Per the germline V gene, CDR1 is MNHEY and CDR2 is SVGAGI. Unmatched junction bases numbered 9, after V lost 7 bases and J lost 4 bases. In DNA form, the CDR3 reads TGTGCCAGCACCCCTAGACAGGGAGGCACTGAAGCTTTCTTT. Residues: CASTPRQGGTEAFF.

The genes are TRBV30 and TRBJ1-2; D remains unclear. Per the germline V gene, CDR1 is GTSNPN and CDR2 is SVGIG (reference sequence). Trimming left V 2 bases short and J 2 bases short, with 9 bases between. CDR3 length: 13 amino acids. CDR3 protein: CAWSRGTNYGYTF. The CDR3 coding sequence is TGTGCCTGGAGTCGGGGAACCAACTATGGCTACACCTTC.

Details on this clone: The sample contains more than one DNA sequence encoding this CDR3. The V gene is TRBV30, the J gene TRBJ1-2, with D unresolved. The CDR3 is made up of 12 amino acids. The germline V and J ends were trimmed by 1 base and 2 bases, with 5 bases remaining between them. Germline V gene sequence: CDR1 GTSNPN, CDR2 SVGIG (reference sequence). CDR3 sequence reads: CAWSDRNYGYTF. Here the CDR3 DNA reads TGTGCCTGGAGTGACAGAAACTATGGCTACACCTTC.

CDR3 DNA sequence: TGTGCCAGCTCACCCGGCCTGCAGGACTACGAGCAGTACTTC. It yields the protein CASSPGLQDYEQYF. V is TRBV18 and J is TRBJ2-7, with D unresolved. The length of the CDR3 is 14 residues. V was pared by 3 bases and J by 3 bases, with 12 bases between. Germline V gene data show CDR1 as KGHSH and CDR2 as LQKENI. Filled out from reference TRBV18 and TRBJ2-7, the complete variable domain reads NAGVMQNPRHLVRRRGQEARLRCSPMKGHSHVYWYRQLPEEGLKFMVYLQKENIIDESGMPKERFSAEFPKEGPSILRIQQVVRGDSAAYFCASSPGLQDYEQYFGPGTRLTVT.

The chain carries TRBV9 and TRBJ2-5; 11 nucleotides match TRBD2. V trimming: 0 bases; J trimming: 2 bases; junction bases outside the gene matches: 6. Germline loops: CDR1 SGDLS, CDR2 YYNGEE. CDR3 length: 17 residues. CDR3: CASSVELAGVGQETQYF. The CDR3, as DNA: TGTGCCAGCAGCGTAGAACTAGCGGGAGTCGGACAAGAGACCCAGTACTTC.

The CDR3 protein is CATSREGLAVADTQYF. CDR3 in DNA: TGTGCCACCAGCAGAGAAGGACTAGCGGTGGCAGATACGCAGTATTTT. The chain recombines TRBV15 with TRBJ2-3; 10 nucleotides agree with TRBD2. The CDR3 has 16 amino acids. The germline CDR1 and CDR2 sequences are LNHNV and YYDKDF (reference sequence). The V and J ends lost 0 bases and 4 bases, in that order; junction bases with no gene match: 4.

This chain joins TRBV11-3 and TRBJ2-7; 7 bases align to TRBD2. The germline V gene has CDR1 SGHNT and CDR2 YENEEA. The junction had 3 bases not matched to a gene; V was cut back by 1 base and J by 0 bases. The CDR3 spans 15 residues. The DNA for the CDR3 is TGTGCCAGCAGCTTAGTTGGGGGGGACTCCTACGAGCAGTACTTC. Protein: CASSLVGGDSYEQYF.

The table lists this clone with a few counts. The J gene is TRBJ1-2, the V gene TRBV7-3; tentative D call: TRBD1 (6 bases). The length of the CDR3 is 15 residues. The germline gives CDR1 SGHTA, CDR2 FQGTGA. V was trimmed by 0 bases and J by 5 bases, leaving 13 bases between them. Written as DNA, the CDR3 is TGTGCCAGCAGCTTAACTGGACAGCTTAGGTATGGCTACACCTTC. This translates into CASSLTGQLRYGYTF. The whole variable domain, remainder taken from reference TRBV7-3 and TRBJ1-2, is GAGVSQTPSNKVTEKGKYVELRCDPISGHTALYWYRQSLGQGPEFLIYFQGTGAADDSGLPNDRFFAVRPEGSVSTLKIQRTERGDSAVYLCASSLTGQLRYGYTFGSGTRLTVV.

V gene TRBV19 combines with J gene TRBJ2-2; tentatively, D is TRBD1 (6 bases). Looked up from germline, CDR1 is LNHDA and CDR2 is SQIVND (reference sequence). V dropped 7 bases and J dropped 3 bases, with 12 bases sitting between them. The CDR3 sequence is 14 residues long. The CDR3 protein is CASTGAEDTGELFF. DNA for the CDR3: TGTGCCAGTACAGGGGCAGAGGACACCGGGGAGCTGTTTTTT.

The V call is TRBV5-1, the J call TRBJ2-7; 9 positions agree with TRBD1. V lost 4 bases and J lost 5; bases outside the gene matches: 10. Germline V gene lookup returns CDR1 SGHRS and CDR2 YFSETQ. This CDR3 contains 15 residues. CDR3 nucleotides: TGCGCCAGCAGCCCGGTCGGGACAGGGCGCCACGAGCAGTACTTC. Protein product: CASSPVGTGRHEQYF.

The J gene is TRBJ2-1, the V gene TRBV9; D might be TRBD2 (5 bases). Trimming took 4 bases from V and 7 from J, leaving 21 bases between them. The CDR3 has 16 amino acids. The germline V gene has CDR1 SGDLS and CDR2 YYNGEE. The CDR3 is CASSTPRLAAVNEQFF. The CDR3 DNA follows: TGTGCCAGCAGCACACCCCGGCTAGCCGCGGTGAATGAGCAGTTCTTC.